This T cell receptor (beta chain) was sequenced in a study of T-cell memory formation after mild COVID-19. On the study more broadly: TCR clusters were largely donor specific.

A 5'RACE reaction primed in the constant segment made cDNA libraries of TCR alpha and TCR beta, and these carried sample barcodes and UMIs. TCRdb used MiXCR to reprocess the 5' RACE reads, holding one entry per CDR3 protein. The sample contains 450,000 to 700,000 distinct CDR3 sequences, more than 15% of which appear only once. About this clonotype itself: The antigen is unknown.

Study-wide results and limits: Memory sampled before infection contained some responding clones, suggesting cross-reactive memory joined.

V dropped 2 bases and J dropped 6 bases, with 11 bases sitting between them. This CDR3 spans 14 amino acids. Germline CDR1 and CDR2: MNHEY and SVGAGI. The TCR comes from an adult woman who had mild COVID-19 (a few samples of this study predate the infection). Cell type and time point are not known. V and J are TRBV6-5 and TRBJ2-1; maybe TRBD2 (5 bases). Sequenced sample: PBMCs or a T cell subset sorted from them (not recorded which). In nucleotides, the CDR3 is TGTGCCAGCAGTTACATGTCCGCGGGCAATGAGCAGTTCTTC. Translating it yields CASSYMSAGNEQFF.